The entry below describes one T cell receptor (beta chain). Its antigen is not identified. Germline lookup yields CDR1 MNHEY and CDR2 SMNVEV (reference sequence). V lost 3 bases and J lost 7, with 7 bases in between. The length of the CDR3 is 13 residues. This entry belongs to a study of T cell repertoires in cytomegalovirus infection. MiXCR was run by TCRdb on the reads, yielding one entry per CDR3 protein. Of fewer than 1,000,000 distinct CDR3 sequences listed, less than 40% are singletons. This rearrangement joins TRBV27 to TRBJ1-6, with D unresolved. The sample in question was cultured CD8+ T cells from PBMCs, obtained from culture after CMV antigen stimulation. The receptor's source is a human donor in good health (CMV status not recorded). Some clones in this sample may be carry-over from other donors' samples. The CDR3 spells CASSFTPNSPLHF. CDR3 coding DNA: TGTGCCAGCAGTTTTACACCAAATTCACCCCTCCACTTT.